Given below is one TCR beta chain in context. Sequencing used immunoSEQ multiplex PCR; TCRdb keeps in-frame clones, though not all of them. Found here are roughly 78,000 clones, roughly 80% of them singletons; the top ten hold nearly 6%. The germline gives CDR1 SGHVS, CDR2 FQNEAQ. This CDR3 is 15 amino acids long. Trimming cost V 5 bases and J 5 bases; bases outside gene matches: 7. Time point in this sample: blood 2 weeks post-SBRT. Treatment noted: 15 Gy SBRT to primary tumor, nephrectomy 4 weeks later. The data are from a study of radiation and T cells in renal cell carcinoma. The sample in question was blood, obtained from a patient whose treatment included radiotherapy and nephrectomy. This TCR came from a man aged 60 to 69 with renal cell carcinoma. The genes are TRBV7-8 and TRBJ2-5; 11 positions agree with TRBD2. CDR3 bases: TGTGCCAGCAGCCCCTTAGCGGGAGGGCCTGAGACCCAGTACTTC. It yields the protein CASSPLAGGPETQYF.